This is a list of T cell receptor beta chains from one sample in a study of blood T cell repertoires in COVID-19. Some clones are missing from TCRdb's copy, which holds only in-frame ones; the method was immunoSEQ multiplex PCR. The table has over 200,000 clones, under 90% seen once. The sample consisted of peripheral blood. The receptors come from a woman older than 75 with active or convalescent COVID-19. Each CDR3 is given with its conserved first and last residue. A D gene is named only where the DNA matches it firmly. Part of the rows lack a size; the others show once, few, many or a class for expanded clones.

TRBV11-2,-,TRBJ1-1,-,CASSLGSTTGTEAFF,TGTGCCAGCAGCTTAGGGAGCACCACGGGTACTGAAGCTTTCTTT
TRBV5-1,once,TRBJ1-2,-,CASSESGELGYTF,TGCGCCAGCAGCGAATCAGGGGAACTTGGCTACACCTTC
TRBV7-9,-,TRBJ1-3,TRBD1,CASGTGTGILSGNTIYF,TGTGCCAGCGGGACCGGGACAGGGATACTCTCTGGAAACACCATATATTTT
TRBV5-4,-,TRBJ1-1,-,CASSLLGRGESTEAFF,TGTGCCAGCAGCCTACTCGGCAGGGGTGAAAGCACTGAAGCTTTCTTT
TRBV5-1,-,TRBJ2-1,TRBD2,CASSLGTSGNEQFF,TGCGCCAGCAGCCTAGGGACTAGCGGTAATGAGCAGTTCTTC
TRBV6-6,few,TRBJ2-1,-,CASSALQSSFNEQFF,TGTGCCAGCAGTGCTCTACAGAGCTCCTTCAATGAGCAGTTCTTC
TRBV29-1,-,TRBJ2-5,TRBD1,CSVQGAGTQYF,TGCAGCGTGCAGGGGGCCGGGACCCAGTACTTC
TRBV24-1,-,TRBJ2-1,-,CATSDLNREGWNEQFF,TGTGCCACCAGTGACCTAAACAGGGAAGGCTGGAATGAGCAGTTCTTC
TRBV5-6,-,TRBJ2-7,-,CASSPDTYEQYF,TGTGCCAGCAGCCCGGACACTTACGAGCAGTACTTC
TRBV19,-,TRBJ1-1,TRBD1,CASSRPPGQGRENTEAFF,TGTGCCAGTAGTCGGCCGCCGGGACAGGGGAGGGAGAACACTGAAGCTTTCTTT
TRBV7-3,-,TRBJ1-2,TRBD1,CASSQTQGASYTF,TGTGCCAGCAGTCAGACCCAGGGGGCTAGCTACACCTTC
TRBV3-1/TRBV3-2,-,TRBJ1-1,TRBD1,CASSHSDRGEAFF,TGTGCCAGCAGCCACTCGGACAGGGGAGAAGCTTTCTTT
TRBV19,few,TRBJ1-2,-,CASSIATGSNYGYTF,TGTGCCAGTAGTATAGCTACGGGATCTAACTATGGCTACACCTTC
TRBV2,-,TRBJ1-4,-,CASGGVAGEKLFF,TGTGCCAGTGGCGGGGTCGCGGGGGAAAAACTGTTTTTT
TRBV19,-,TRBJ1-2,-,CASSATWEGRYYGYTF,TGTGCCAGTAGTGCGACCTGGGAGGGGAGGTACTATGGCTACACCTTC
TRBV7-2,-,TRBJ2-7,-,CASSRGRSYEQYF,TGTGCCAGCAGCCGGGGGAGGTCCTACGAGCAGTACTTC
TRBV2,-,TRBJ2-7,-,CASSEESARGAYEQYF,TGTGCCAGCAGTGAAGAGTCCGCCAGGGGGGCCTACGAGCAGTACTTC
TRBV5-8,few,TRBJ1-6,TRBD1,CASSLRQGSPLHF,TGTGCCAGCAGCTTAAGACAGGGATCACCCCTCCACTTT
TRBV6-5,-,TRBJ1-2,-,CASSYAAPGNYGYTF,TGTGCCAGCAGTTACGCGGCTCCGGGGAACTATGGCTACACCTTC
TRBV3-1/TRBV3-2,-,TRBJ2-1,TRBD2,CASSHSGLRDEQFF,TGTGCCAGCAGCCACTCGGGACTACGTGATGAGCAGTTCTTC
TRBV5-1,-,TRBJ2-1,-,CASSPQPQGSYNEQFF,TGCGCCAGCAGCCCCCAGCCCCAGGGCTCCTACAATGAGCAGTTCTTC
TRBV7-6,-,TRBJ2-1,-,CASSPSRAERYNEQFF,TGTGCCAGCAGTCCCTCGCGGGCAGAGCGTTACAATGAGCAGTTCTTC
TRBV5-4,-,TRBJ2-3,TRBD2,CASSKVQGGTDTQYF,TGTGCCAGCAGCAAGGTCCAGGGAGGGACAGATACGCAGTATTTT
TRBV18,-,TRBJ1-5,TRBD1,CASSPTRTGGDRNQPQHF,TGTGCCAGCTCCCCAACCAGGACAGGGGGCGATCGGAATCAGCCCCAGCATTTT
TRBV27,-,TRBJ2-7,TRBD1,CASSLTGGPYEQYF,TGTGCCAGCAGTTTAACAGGGGGCCCCTACGAGCAGTACTTC
TRBV29-1,few,TRBJ1-5,TRBD1,CSVRQGGQPQHF,TGCAGCGTCCGACAGGGAGGTCAGCCCCAGCATTTT
TRBV5-1,-,TRBJ2-3,TRBD2,CASSNPSGITDTQYF,TGCGCCAGCAGCAACCCTAGCGGAATCACAGATACGCAGTATTTT
TRBV6-5,-,TRBJ1-2,TRBD1,CASSPGQGAHGYTF,TGTGCCAGCAGCCCGGGACAGGGGGCCCATGGCTACACCTTC
TRBV28,-,TRBJ1-3,-,CASSWAKFSGNTIYF,TGTGCCAGCAGTTGGGCGAAGTTCTCTGGAAACACCATATATTTT
TRBV25-1,-,TRBJ2-1,TRBD1,CASKGDRGSYNEQFF,TGTGCCAGCAAGGGAGACAGGGGGTCCTACAATGAGCAGTTCTTC
TRBV14,-,TRBJ1-1,-,CASSHNLNTEAFF,TGTGCCAGCAGCCATAACTTGAACACTGAAGCTTTCTTT
TRBV28,once,TRBJ2-7,-,CASSLPAGAGASYEQYF,TGTGCCAGCAGTTTACCCGCCGGGGCAGGGGCGTCCTACGAGCAGTACTTC
TRBV11-2,-,TRBJ2-2,-,CASSLIQGTGELFF,TGTGCCAGCAGCTTGATTCAGGGAACCGGGGAGCTGTTTTTT
TRBV29-1,-,TRBJ2-4,-,CSVLLAKNIQYF,TGCAGCGTCCTATTAGCCAAAAACATTCAGTACTTC
TRBV19,-,TRBJ1-5,-,CASSIPGSNQPQHF,TGTGCCAGTAGTATCCCCGGGAGCAATCAGCCCCAGCATTTT
TRBV30,-,TRBJ2-5,TRBD2,CAWGGLAETQYF,TGTGCCTGGGGGGGACTAGCGGAGACCCAGTACTTC
TRBV7-9,-,TRBJ2-7,-,CASSLLASEQYF,TGTGCCAGCAGCTTGTTAGCGTCCGAGCAGTACTTC
TRBV19,-,TRBJ2-7,TRBD1,CASSLRGQGFNEQYF,TGTGCCAGTAGTCTCCGGGGACAGGGCTTTAACGAGCAGTACTTC
TRBV29-1,-,TRBJ2-7,TRBD1,CSVERSTGNEQYF,TGCAGCGTTGAAAGGTCGACAGGGAACGAGCAGTACTTC
TRBV5-1,once,TRBJ2-3,TRBD1,CASSLDRGGGTDTQYF,TGCGCCAGCAGCTTGGACAGGGGTGGAGGCACAGATACGCAGTATTTT
TRBV11-3,-,TRBJ2-7,TRBD2,CASSQAGGRGEQYF,TGTGCCAGCAGCCAAGCGGGGGGCAGAGGCGAGCAGTACTTC
TRBV5-1,once,TRBJ2-3,TRBD2,CASSLVPGGMVTDTQYF,TGCGCCAGCAGCTTGGTCCCGGGAGGGATGGTTACAGATACGCAGTATTTT
TRBV7-3,-,TRBJ1-1,-,CASSLGPMNTEAFF,TGTGCCAGCAGCTTGGGCCCCATGAACACTGAAGCTTTCTTT
TRBV6-5,-,TRBJ2-5,TRBD2,CASSPGLAVGTQYF,TGTGCCAGCAGTCCGGGACTAGCAGTAGGGACCCAGTACTTC
TRBV7-8,-,TRBJ1-2,-,CASSLGAAKTNYGYTF,TGTGCCAGCAGCTTAGGAGCGGCTAAAACTAACTATGGCTACACCTTC
TRBV25-1,-,TRBJ2-2,TRBD1,CASSLRTGPTGELFF,TGTGCCAGCAGTTTACGGACAGGCCCTACCGGGGAGCTGTTTTTT
TRBV2,-,TRBJ2-2,-,CASSGSAGRGGELFF,TGTGCCAGCTCTGGTAGTGCGGGAAGAGGGGGGGAGCTGTTTTTT
TRBV5-5,-,TRBJ2-7,-,CASSRPGGNDYEQYF,TGTGCCAGCAGCAGGCCGGGCGGGAATGACTACGAGCAGTACTTC
TRBV7-2,-,TRBJ2-2,TRBD2,CASSLTSGRASGELFF,TGTGCCAGCAGTTTGACTAGCGGGAGGGCCTCGGGGGAGCTGTTTTTT
TRBV28,-,TRBJ2-2,-,CAIFDRTGRGTGELFF,TGTGCCATTTTTGATCGAACAGGGAGAGGCACCGGGGAGCTGTTTTTT
TRBV3-1/TRBV3-2,-,TRBJ2-3,TRBD2,CASSPRLAGASTDTQYF,TGTGCCAGCAGCCCACGACTAGCGGGGGCCAGCACAGATACGCAGTATTTT
TRBV4-1,-,TRBJ2-5,TRBD2,CASSPAGDRETQYF,TGCGCCAGCAGCCCAGCGGGGGATCGGGAGACCCAGTACTTC
TRBV5-1,-,TRBJ1-5,-,CASSLAPPDQPQHF,TGCGCCAGCAGCTTGGCCCCCCCGGATCAGCCCCAGCATTTT
TRBV28,-,TRBJ1-2,-,CASQSRVYGYTF,TGTGCCAGCCAGTCCAGGGTCTATGGCTACACCTTC
TRBV30,-,TRBJ2-3,-,CAWSGSAGYTQYF,TGTGCCTGGTCCGGAAGCGCGGGGTATACGCAGTATTTT